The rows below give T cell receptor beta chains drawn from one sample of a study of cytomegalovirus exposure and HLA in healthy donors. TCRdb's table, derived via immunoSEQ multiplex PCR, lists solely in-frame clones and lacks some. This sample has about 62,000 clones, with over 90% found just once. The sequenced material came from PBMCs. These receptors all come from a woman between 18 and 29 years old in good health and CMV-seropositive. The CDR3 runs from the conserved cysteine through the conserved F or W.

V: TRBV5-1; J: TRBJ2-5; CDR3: CASTPRGVGETQYF
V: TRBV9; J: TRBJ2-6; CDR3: CASSAHRGLTHSGANVLTF
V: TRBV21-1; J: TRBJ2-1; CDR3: CASSKRGLAGGQGNEQFF
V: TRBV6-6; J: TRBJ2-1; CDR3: CASSSSVSSYNEQFF
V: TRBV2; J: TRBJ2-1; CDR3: CASSTTSGAYNEQFF
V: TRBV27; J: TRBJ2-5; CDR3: CASSLHAPLRGRETQYF
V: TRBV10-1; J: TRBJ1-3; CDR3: CASSRGFGNTIYF
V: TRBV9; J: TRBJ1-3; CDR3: CASSVAGTGRNTIYF
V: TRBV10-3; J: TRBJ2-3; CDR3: CAISESTSRGTDTQYF
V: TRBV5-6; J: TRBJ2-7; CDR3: CASSLGTSSYEQYF
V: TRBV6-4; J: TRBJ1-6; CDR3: CASSRTVFQSPLHF
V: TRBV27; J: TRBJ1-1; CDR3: CASSLGRANTEAFF
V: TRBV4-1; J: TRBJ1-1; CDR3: CASSQEGVAFF
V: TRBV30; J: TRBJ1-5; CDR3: CAAGPRSNQPQHF
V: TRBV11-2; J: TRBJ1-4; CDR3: CASSPGAGAYNEKLFF
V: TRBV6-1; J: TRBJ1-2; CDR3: CASSEAPGYGYTF
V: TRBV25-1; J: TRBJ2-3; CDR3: CASRYRGGTDTQYF
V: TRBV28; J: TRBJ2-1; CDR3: CANYRVEDEQFF
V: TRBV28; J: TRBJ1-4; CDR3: CASSLGTLEGEKLFF
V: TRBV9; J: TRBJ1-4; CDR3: CASSGTGRSNEKLFF
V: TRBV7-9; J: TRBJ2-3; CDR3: CASRGDSNFILNTQYF
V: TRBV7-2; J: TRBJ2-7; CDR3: CASSLATRTYEQYF
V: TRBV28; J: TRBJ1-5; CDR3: CASNNEVQNQPQHF
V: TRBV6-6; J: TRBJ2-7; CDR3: CASSPRQGGTYEQYF
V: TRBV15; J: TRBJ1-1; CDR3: CATSRVSGFTEAFF
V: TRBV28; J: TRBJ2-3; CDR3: CASSPRLPTDTQYF
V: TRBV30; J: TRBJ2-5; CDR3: CAWSGWTSGSRGETQYF
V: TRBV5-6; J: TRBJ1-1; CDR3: CASSLGQEAFF
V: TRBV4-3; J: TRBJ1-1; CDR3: CASSQSQGTAFF
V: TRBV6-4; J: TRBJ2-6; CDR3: CASSPQGGSGANVLTF
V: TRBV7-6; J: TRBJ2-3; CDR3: CASSLKVGLAGGPLTDTQYF
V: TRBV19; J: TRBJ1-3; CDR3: CASSIDGTGLPNTIYF
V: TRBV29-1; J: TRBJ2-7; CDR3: CSAGGTSDYEQYF
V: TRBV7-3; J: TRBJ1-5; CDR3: CASSLERNQPQHF
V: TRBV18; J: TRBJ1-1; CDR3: CASSPRQGRGTEAFF
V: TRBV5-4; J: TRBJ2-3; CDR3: CASSLSQASGRAPDTQYF
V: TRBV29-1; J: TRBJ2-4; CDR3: CSVGTDIKNIQYF
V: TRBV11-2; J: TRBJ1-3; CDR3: CASSLVGDTIYF
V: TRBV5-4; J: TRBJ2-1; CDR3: CASSSGLAGRNEQFF
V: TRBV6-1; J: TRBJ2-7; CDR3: CASSQLGAYEQYF